A single sample is the source of the 13 T cell receptor beta chains below, sequenced in a study of molecular identifiers for immune sequencing clone quantification (dated by TCRdb to 2016 to 2018). The method was PCR. Sequencing used a NextSeq 500. TCRdb took the public reads, trimmed them with fastp at Q25, ran MiXCR for clone calling and kept in-frame beta chains. Entries that share a CDR3 protein sequence are merged under the most common genes and DNA. The sample profile shows about 630,000 distinct CDR3 sequences; 25% of them were found once. Approximately 0.75% of the sample rests with the top ten. Sequencing was carried out using naive CD8+ T cells from blood, with Jurkat cell RNA spiked in. The cell subset or site label for this specimen denotes: FACS-sorted CD8+CD4-CCR7+CD45RA+ naive T cells. These receptors were taken from a human donor in good health. Some libraries in this study had Jurkat cell RNA spiked in.

This clonotype was seen at least ten times. V and J are TRBV29-1 and TRBJ2-3; TRBD2 matches 9 bases. Germline V lookup: CDR1 SQVTM, CDR2 ANQGSEA. Unmatched junction bases numbered 3, after V lost 5 bases and J lost 0 bases. This CDR3 contains 14 residues. CDR3 coding DNA: TGCAGCGTTCTTCTAGCGGGAAGCACAGATACGCAGTATTTT. Its translation: CSVLLAGSTDTQYF.

This clonotype was detected many times. The chain recombines TRBV5-6 with TRBJ2-7; D gene unclear. The V end lost 3 bases, the J end lost 2 bases, and 9 bases lay between the germline ends. The CDR3 covers 13 residues. From germline, CDR1 is SGHDT and CDR2 YYEEEE. CDR3 coding DNA: TGTGCCAGCAGCTACCAAAGGGCCTACGAGCAGTACTTC. Protein: CASSYQRAYEQYF.

As concerns this clonotype: A junction boundary mismatches the germline segment, possibly from a read error. The chain has TRBV27 and TRBJ2-3; D perhaps matches TRBD1 (6 bases). From germline, CDR1 is MNHEY and CDR2 SMNVEV (reference sequence). The CDR3 sequence is 15 residues long. CDR3 protein: CASSLTGHSTDTRYF. The CDR3 DNA is TGTGCCAGCAGTTTAACGGGACACAGCACAGATACGCGGTATTTT.

The sample holds many counts of this clonotype. The chain uses TRBV3-1 and TRBJ2-7; TRBD2 agrees at 10 bases. V lost 5 bases to trimming and J lost 3 bases; unmatched junction nucleotides: 4. Germline values: CDR1 LGHDT, CDR2 YNNKEL (reference sequence). The CDR3 totals 14 residues. The CDR3 here is CASSTGTSDYEQYF. As DNA, the CDR3 is TGTGCCAGCAGCACCGGGACTAGCGACTACGAGCAGTACTTC.

The table lists this clonotype with many counts. The chain has TRBV19 and TRBJ2-7; TRBD1 matches 10 bases. The V gene's germline CDR1 is LNHDA and CDR2 SQIVND (reference sequence). V gave up 8 bases and J gave up 2 bases; unmatched junction bases: 6. The CDR3 consists of 14 residues. CDR3 sequence (DNA): TGTGCCAGTGGGACCGGGACAGGGGCCTACGAGCAGTACTTC. Amino acids: CASGTGTGAYEQYF.

Many counts were recorded for this clonotype. The genes are TRBV4-1 and TRBJ2-7; D perhaps matches TRBD2 (6 bases). The germline V gene has CDR1 MGHRA and CDR2 YSYEKL. The V gene lost 4 bases and the J gene lost 3 bases, with 10 bases spanning the gap. The CDR3 length is 13 residues. CDR3 in amino acids: CASSRGLYYEQYF. CDR3 in DNA: TGCGCCAGCAGCCGGGGACTGTACTACGAGCAGTACTTC.

In its sample, this clonotype was seen many times. The genes are TRBV7-6 and TRBJ2-5; D ambiguous. The germline CDR1 and CDR2 sequences are SGHVS and FNYEAQ. V was pared by 5 bases and J by 7 bases, with 11 bases between. The CDR3 is 12 amino acids. The CDR3 DNA sequence: TGTGCCAGCAGCGTGAGCAGTGTGACCCAGTACTTC. Translated, it gives CASSVSSVTQYF. Based on the CDR3 plus reference TRBV7-6 and TRBJ2-5, the full variable domain is GAGVSQSPRYKVTKRGQDVALRCDPISGHVSLYWYRQALGQGPEFLTYFNYEAQQDKSGLPNDRFSAERPEGSISTLTIQRTEQRDSAMYRCASSVSSVTQYFGPGTRLLVL.

About this clonotype itself: This could be a read error, since a much larger clone is one nucleotide away. V and J are TRBV2 and TRBJ2-7; D perhaps matches TRBD1 (5 bases). The CDR3 is made up of 12 amino acids. Germline V gene lookup returns CDR1 SNHLY and CDR2 FYNNEI. CDR3 sequence: CASGLGPYEQSF. CDR3 bases: TGTGCCAGCGGTTTGGGGCCCTACGAGCAGTCCTTC.

The J gene is TRBJ2-5, the V gene TRBV20-1; 11 bases align to TRBD2. The junction had 24 bases not matched to a gene; V was cut back by 6 bases and J by 9 bases. This CDR3 is built from 18 residues. In germline, CDR1 is DFQATT, CDR2 SNEGSKA (reference sequence). This CDR3 is CSAQTSLAGGSGPEPQYF. The CDR3 DNA reads as TGCAGTGCCCAGACGTCGCTAGCGGGAGGCTCGGGACCGGAGCCCCAGTACTTC.

In the case of this clonotype: The CDR3 end shows no conserved phenylalanine or tryptophan, and so a read error is likely. The genes are TRBV27 and TRBJ2-2; D is unresolved. CDR3 length: 13 amino acids. The germline gives CDR1 MNHEY, CDR2 SMNVEV (reference sequence). The V and J ends lost 9 bases and 1 base respectively, with 9 bases between them. The CDR3 region is CASSLGNTGELFL. In DNA, the CDR3 is TGTGCCAGTTCCTTAGGGAACACCGGGGAGCTGTTTCTT.

This clonotype was picked up many times. This rearrangement joins TRBV4-3 to TRBJ2-7, with no clear D. The CDR3 totals 14 residues. CDR1 is LGHNA, CDR2 YSLEER, per germline. V lost 0 bases, J lost 3 bases, and 9 bases lay in between. As DNA, the CDR3 is TGCGCCAGCAGCCAAGATTTAGGCGGCTACGAGCAGTACTTC. Translation: CASSQDLGGYEQYF.

Of note for this clonotype: Possible read error: a much larger clone is one base away. The chain carries TRBV5-3 and TRBJ1-4; D remains ambiguous. TRBV5-3 is assigned to the ORF class and has an uncertain function. CDR3 length equals 17 residues. The CDR3 DNA reads as TGTGCCAGCAGCTTGTTTCCCTCGGCCTCAACTAATGAAAGACTGTTTTTT. Protein product: CASSLFPSASTNERLFF.

The rearrangement links TRBV5-3 to TRBJ2-2, with D unclear. TRBV5-3 counts as an open reading frame of uncertain function. V gave up 10 bases and J gave up 8 bases, with 12 bases separating them. CDR3 size: 11 residues. The CDR3 protein is CAGSFPGELFF. In DNA, the CDR3 is TGTGCCGGCAGCTTCCCGGGGGAGCTGTTTTTT.